The 20 T cell receptor beta chains below were found in one sample sequenced in a study of blood T cells in healthy people across ages. Primed by a sample-barcoded 5' primer and a J-beta primer mix, a second PCR proceeded for 7 to 11 cycles. TCRdb processed the 5' RACE reads anew with MiXCR; each CDR3 protein has one entry. This repertoire shows hundreds of thousands of distinct CDR3 sequences, 29% found once; its top ten account for around 16%. The material sequenced was blood. The origin of the receptors is an elderly woman in good health.

A few counts support this clonotype. The J gene is TRBJ2-1, the V gene TRBV5-1, with a weak D call TRBD1 (5 bases). Trimming took off 2 bases at V and 7 bases at J, with 13 bases between the two ends. The CDR3 runs to 14 residues. The germline CDR1 and CDR2 sequences are SGHRS and YFSETQ. The CDR3 DNA sequence: TGCGCCAGCAGCTTTGCGACAGAGTATAATGAGCAGTTCTTC. This codes for CASSFATEYNEQFF.

In DNA, the CDR3 is TGCGCCAGCACCCCGGGGACTAGCGGGAGCAATGAGCAGTTCTTC. Amino acids: CASTPGTSGSNEQFF. V gene TRBV10-1 combines with J gene TRBJ2-1, with 14 bases that match TRBD2. In germline, CDR1 is WNHNN, CDR2 SYGVQD (reference sequence). The CDR3 is 15 residues long. V gave up 7 bases and J gave up 6 bases; unmatched junction bases: 5.

The chain carries TRBV6-1 and TRBJ1-2; unclear D gene. Looked up from germline, CDR1 is MNHNS and CDR2 is SASEGT. The CDR3 has 13 residues. The V and J ends lost 3 bases and 2 bases respectively, with 7 bases between them. The CDR3 DNA reads TGTGCCAGCAGTGAGGCGAAAAACTATGGCTACACCTTC. Amino acid sequence: CASSEAKNYGYTF.

At least ten counts were recorded for this clonotype. The chain carries TRBV7-9 and TRBJ1-2, with TRBD1 matching 7 bases. The germline V gene encodes CDR1 SEHNR and CDR2 FQNEAQ (reference sequence). V trimming: 7 bases; J trimming: 4 bases; junction bases outside the gene matches: 9. This CDR3 has 14 amino acids. The CDR3 nucleotides are TGTGCCAGCACACGGACAGGTCCCTCCTATGGCTACACCTTC. Translated, it gives CASTRTGPSYGYTF. The whole variable domain, remainder taken from reference TRBV7-9 and TRBJ1-2, is DTGVSQNPRHKITKRGQNVTFRCDPISEHNRLYWYRQTLGQGPEFLTYFQNEAQLEKSRLLSDRFSAERPKGSFSTLEIQRTEQGDSAMYLCASTRTGPSYGYTFGSGTRLTVV.

The V call is TRBV6-6, the J call TRBJ1-2; 7 bases align to TRBD1. The germline V gene encodes CDR1 MNHNY and CDR2 SVGAGI (reference sequence). This CDR3 is built from 16 residues. V was clipped by 2 bases and J by 3 bases; unmatched bases: 9. The CDR3 coding sequence is TGTGCCAGCAGTTACGTTGGGACAGCTGGGCACTATGGCTACACCTTC. This encodes CASSYVGTAGHYGYTF.

On this clonotype itself: A much larger clone is a single base away; this may be a read error. The chain links TRBV27 to TRBJ2-1, with TRBD2 matching 12 bases. There are 18 residues in the CDR3. Looked up from germline, CDR1 is MNHEY and CDR2 is SMNVEV (reference sequence). CDR3 in DNA: TGTGCCAGCAGTTTAGGGCTAGCGGGGGGGCATAGGGACAATGAGCAGGTCTTC. Translation gives CASSLGLAGGHRDNEQVF.

The table lists this clonotype with a few counts. The chain joins TRBV29-1 to TRBJ1-3; unclear D gene. Germline-derived CDR1 and CDR2 are SQVTM and ANQGSEA. This CDR3 comprises 13 residues. The V end was cut by 5 bases, the J end by 4 bases, with 12 bases between. As DNA, the CDR3 is TGCAGCGTTCCTTCGGGCGACGGAAACACCATATATTTT. Translation: CSVPSGDGNTIYF.

At least ten counts were recorded for this clonotype. CDR3 region: CASRRGAKLRETQYF. The DNA of the CDR3 is TGTGCCAGCCGCCGGGGGGCCAAACTACGGGAGACCCAGTACTTC. The chain is built from TRBV25-1 and TRBJ2-5, with a weak D call TRBD2 (7 bases). Trimming shortened V by 8 bases and J by 5 bases, and 21 bases separated the two germline ends. CDR3 length: 15 amino acids. CDR1 and CDR2 (germline): MGHDK, SYGVNS.

This clonotype was seen at least ten times. V gene TRBV12-3 or TRBV12-4 combines with J gene TRBJ1-6; 7 bases map to TRBD1. Trimming removed 4 bases from V and 4 bases from J; junction bases left unmatched: 1. The CDR3 has 14 amino acids. CDR3 in DNA: TGTGCCAGCAGTTCGGGACAGTATAATTCACCCCTCCACTTT. This translates into CASSSGQYNSPLHF.

The rearrangement uses TRBV29-1 and TRBJ1-4; D is possibly TRBD1 (5 bases). V lost 6 bases, J lost 0 bases, and 11 bases lay in between. Germline CDR1 and CDR2: SQVTM and ANQGSEA. The CDR3 spans 14 residues. CDR3 in DNA: TGCAGCGTATCGGGGGGGGCAACTAATGAAAAACTGTTTTTT. Translated: CSVSGGATNEKLFF.

The chain recombines TRBV6-5 with TRBJ1-5; no firm D call. Germline V gene data show CDR1 as MNHEY and CDR2 as SVGAGI. Trimming pared 5 bases from V and 0 bases from J, leaving 8 bases between. This CDR3 is 14 amino acids long. In nucleotides, the CDR3 is TGTGCCAGCAGTCTCCGGGCTAGCAATCAGCCCCAGCATTTT. Translation gives CASSLRASNQPQHF.

This clonotype was detected only a few times. This chain uses TRBV7-9 with TRBJ2-2; the match to TRBD1 covers 8 bases. V shed 5 bases and J 6 bases; nucleotides not matched to a gene: 2. There are 13 residues in the CDR3. Germline-derived CDR1 and CDR2 are SEHNR and FQNEAQ (reference sequence). CDR3 DNA: TGTGCCAGCAGCCAACAGGGGGCCGGGGAGCTGTTTTTT. Translation: CASSQQGAGELFF.

The chain employs TRBV19 and TRBJ1-6, with D possibly being TRBD1 (5 bases). V lost 5 bases and J 9 bases, leaving 14 bases between the germline ends. This CDR3 comprises 14 residues. CDR1 is LNHDA and CDR2 is SQIVND in the germline V gene (reference sequence). In DNA form, the CDR3 reads TGTGCCAGTAGTTCCCCGGGACGAAGTTCACCCCTCCACTTT. Translating gives CASSSPGRSSPLHF.

This clonotype showed up many times. The gene calls are TRBV7-9 and TRBJ2-5; TRBD2 matches at 7 bases. Germline lookup yields CDR1 SEHNR and CDR2 FQNEAQ (reference sequence). This CDR3 is built from 16 residues. V lost 2 bases, J lost 2 bases, and 8 bases stayed unmatched. The CDR3 loop is CASSLMWGGRQETQYF. DNA of the CDR3: TGTGCCAGCAGCTTAATGTGGGGGGGACGTCAAGAGACCCAGTACTTC.

Comment on this clonotype: Given a much more abundant clone one base away, this may be a read error. J is TRBJ2-1 and V is TRBV5-1; 7 bases map to TRBD2. Germline V gene lookup returns CDR1 SGHRS and CDR2 YFSETQ. The V segment lost 6 bases and the J segment 1 base; nucleotides outside the gene matches: 7. This CDR3 is built from 15 residues. In DNA, the CDR3 is TGCGCCAGCATGGAGGCGGGGGTGTCCTACAATGAGCAGTTCTTC. Translated, it gives CASMEAGVSYNEQFF.

The CDR3 DNA sequence: TGTGCCAGCTCACCAGCCGGAGCTAATGAAAAACTGTTTTTT. Translation gives CASSPAGANEKLFF. V gene TRBV18 combines with J gene TRBJ1-4; the D is unclear. There are 14 residues in the CDR3. The V gene lost 2 bases and the J gene lost 3 bases, with 7 bases spanning the gap. Germline CDR1 is KGHSH and CDR2 is LQKENI.

This clonotype appeared many times. J is TRBJ2-7 and V is TRBV21-1. TRBV21-1 is a pseudogene locus. The CDR3 runs 11 residues. The CDR3 loop reads CASSTNYEQYF. The CDR3, as DNA: TGTGCCAGCAGCACCAACTACGAGCAGTACTTC.

This clonotype was detected many times. The rearrangement links TRBV7-2 to TRBJ2-1; 11 bases are a match to TRBD2. This CDR3 has 18 amino acids. V lost 1 base to trimming and J lost 5 bases; unmatched junction nucleotides: 10. Germline V gene lookup returns CDR1 SGHTA and CDR2 FQGNSA. CDR3 coding DNA: TGTGCCAGCAGCTTAGTGGGGGGGGCTAGCGGGGGGAACAATGAGCAGTTCTTC. Residues: CASSLVGGASGGNNEQFF.

Remarks on this clonotype: A much larger clonotype is one base distant, so this may be a read error. The chain employs TRBV29-1 and TRBJ2-1, with TRBD2 matching over 8 bases. The CDR3 has 14 amino acids. Germline V gene data show CDR1 as SQVTM and CDR2 as ANQGSEA. V shed 7 bases, J shed 6 bases, and the junction held 11 bases outside the gene matches. The CDR3 DNA reads TGCAGCGGCCGGCGGGGGGAACTGCTCAATGAGCAGTTCTTC. Residues: CSGRRGELLNEQFF.

The sample holds many counts of this clonotype. The J gene is TRBJ2-5, the V gene TRBV6-1; D gene uncertain. The CDR3 runs 15 residues. Looked up from germline, CDR1 is MNHNS and CDR2 is SASEGT. V was trimmed by 2 bases and J by 2 bases, leaving 12 bases between them. The CDR3 DNA sequence: TGTGCCAGCAGTGAAAGAAGCAGGAATCAAGAGACCCAGTACTTC. Encoded protein: CASSERSRNQETQYF.